This note documents a single TCR beta chain sequence. No antigen is known for it. The data are from a study of a mutant IDH1 vaccine in newly diagnosed glioma. Only in-frame clones appear in the TCRdb table, and some are missing; sequencing was by immunoSEQ multiplex PCR. The repertoire holds roughly 34,000 clones, over 50% seen once, with approximately 10% in the top ten. This CDR3 is 17 amino acids long. The germline V gene has CDR1 MNHEY and CDR2 SMNVEV (reference sequence). V lost 8 bases to trimming and J lost 0 bases, with 23 bases between them. Time point noted: week 5, during vaccination. Each dose delivered 300 ug of mutant IDH1 20-mer peptide subcutaneously with imiquimod.

The chain employs TRBV27 and TRBJ2-7, with TRBD1 as a possible D gene (6 bases). This sequence originates from a woman under 30 with glioma. This sample comprised PBMCs, obtained from a glioma patient whose treatment included an IDH1 peptide vaccine. The CDR3 reads CASSKAGAPYNSYEQYF. The CDR3 DNA reads TGTGCCAGCTCTAAAGCAGGGGCCCCGTATAACTCCTACGAGCAGTACTTC.